Below are 29 T cell receptor beta chains sequenced from a single sample in a study of type 1 regulatory T cells. Overall study results and limits: Compared with non-Tr1 cells, Tr1 cells showed a narrower TCR repertoire.

These receptors lack a known antigen. TCRdb used MiXCR to reprocess the reads, holding one entry per CDR3 protein. Among about 5,000 distinct CDR3 sequences, roughly 24% were seen once, and the ten largest hold about 38%. Sequencing used cultured type 1 regulatory T (Tr1) cells, either the whole culture or a sorted fraction (not recorded which). The receptors derive from a human donor in good health.

This clonotype was counted only a few times. The rearrangement joins TRBV6-2 or TRBV6-3 to TRBJ2-3, with D hard to call. Germline-derived CDR1 and CDR2 are MNHEY and SVGEGT. V was cut by 6 bases and J by 3 bases, with 16 bases left in between. The CDR3 loop spans 15 amino acids. The CDR3 region has the DNA TGTGCCAGCAGCCCCCAGTCCCTGTCAACAGATACGCAGTATTTT. It is translated as CASSPQSLSTDTQYF.

This clonotype was seen a few times. The CDR3 loop is CASSLTPPWGAYSGANVLTF. The CDR3 region has the DNA TGTGCCAGCTCACTTACCCCACCCTGGGGTGCCTACTCTGGGGCCAACGTCCTGACTTTC. The V call is TRBV18, the J call TRBJ2-6; D gene uncertain. The V end lost 4 bases, the J end lost 0 bases, and 22 bases lay between the germline ends. The CDR3 has 20 amino acids. Germline assignment: CDR1 KGHSH and CDR2 LQKENI.

This clonotype was observed a handful of times. The chain has TRBV6-5 and TRBJ2-2, with no clear D. This CDR3 contains 13 residues. Trimming removed 3 bases at V and 7 bases at J, with 9 bases between. Germline V gives CDR1 MNHEY, CDR2 SVGAGI. CDR3 sequence (DNA): TGTGCCAGCAGTTATCGGGTGGGCGGGGAGCTGTTTTTT. Translation: CASSYRVGGELFF.

The chain joins TRBV7-9 to TRBJ2-2; D is ambiguous. The CDR3 runs 16 residues. V was shortened by 3 bases and J by 4 bases, with 15 bases between the two germline ends. CDR1 is SEHNR and CDR2 is FQNEAQ in the germline V gene (reference sequence). In DNA, the CDR3 is TGTGCCAGCAGCTTTAGCCTACGGATTGGCACCGGGGAGCTGTTTTTT. The encoded protein is CASSFSLRIGTGELFF.

In its sample, this clonotype was seen many times. The chain couples TRBV20-1 to TRBJ2-5; no clear D gene. Germline V CDR1 and CDR2: DFQATT, SNEGSKA (reference sequence). The CDR3 loop spans 14 amino acids. The V and J ends lost 5 bases and 2 bases respectively, with 15 bases between them. CDR3 protein: CSAFGVNRQETQYF. The CDR3 DNA follows: TGCAGTGCTTTTGGGGTCAACAGACAAGAGACCCAGTACTTC.

This clonotype has a count of ten or more. V and J are TRBV30 and TRBJ2-2; unclear D gene. The germline V and J ends were trimmed by 3 bases and 6 bases, with 11 bases remaining between them. The CDR3 runs to 13 residues. Germline-derived CDR1 and CDR2 are GTSNPN and SVGIG (reference sequence). The CDR3 protein is CAWRSTPAGELFF. DNA of the CDR3: TGTGCCTGGAGGTCAACCCCGGCCGGGGAGCTGTTTTTT.

The chain combines TRBV30 with TRBJ1-6; 7 bases agree with TRBD1. The CDR3 loop spans 15 amino acids. Losses at the gene ends were 3 bases for V and 7 bases for J; bases not matched to a gene: 9. Per germline, CDR1 GTSNPN and CDR2 SVGIG (reference sequence). This chain's CDR3 is CAWRLPGTANSPLHF. CDR3 DNA: TGTGCCTGGAGACTTCCCGGGACAGCAAATTCACCCCTCCACTTT. The whole variable domain, remainder taken from reference TRBV30 and TRBJ1-6, is SQTIHQWPATLVQPVGSPLSLECTVEGTSNPNLYWYRQAAGRGLQLLFYSVGIGQISSEVPQNLSASRPQDRQFILSSKKLLLSDSGFYLCAWRLPGTANSPLHFGNGTRLTVT.

V and J are TRBV4-3 and TRBJ1-5; no clear D. Trimming stripped 3 bases from V and 3 bases from J, with 12 bases between. This CDR3 is built from 15 residues. Germline assignment: CDR1 LGHNA and CDR2 YSLEER. This chain's CDR3 is CASSQDGVDNQPQHF. The CDR3 DNA follows: TGCGCCAGCAGCCAGGACGGGGTGGACAATCAGCCCCAGCATTTT.

This clonotype turned up a few times. This chain links TRBV2 with TRBJ1-2; a weak D match, TRBD1 (5 bases). The V end was cut by 6 bases, the J end by 2 bases, with 13 bases between. This CDR3 has 14 amino acids. CDR1 SNHLY and CDR2 FYNNEI come from the germline V gene. The CDR3 protein is CASRRRGVNYGYTF. CDR3 coding DNA: TGTGCCAGCAGGAGACGGGGGGTCAACTATGGCTACACCTTC.

The chain has TRBV2 and TRBJ2-7; TRBD1 aligns across 7 bases. V lost 9 bases, J lost 4 bases, and 12 bases stayed unmatched. The CDR3 runs 14 residues. Germline V gene data show CDR1 as SNHLY and CDR2 as FYNNEI. The CDR3 region has the DNA TGTGCCAGTGGACAGGAGGTAACTCATTACGAGCAGTACTTC. It translates to CASGQEVTHYEQYF.

V is TRBV7-2 and J is TRBJ2-3; TRBD2 agrees at 8 bases. The CDR3 is made up of 17 amino acids. Germline V gene sequence: CDR1 SGHTA, CDR2 FQGNSA. With 1 base clipped from V and 2 bases from J, the junction kept 8 bases outside the gene matches. CDR3 amino acids: CASSLVPRLAITDTQYF. In nucleotides, the CDR3 is TGTGCCAGCAGCTTAGTTCCGCGACTAGCGATCACAGATACGCAGTATTTT. Combining the CDR3 with reference TRBV7-2 and TRBJ2-3 gives the whole variable domain GAGVSQSPSNKVTEKGKDVELRCDPISGHTALYWYRQSLGQGLEFLIYFQGNSAPDKSGLPSDRFSAERTGGSVSTLTIQRTQQEDSAVYLCASSLVPRLAITDTQYFGPGTRLTVL.

Comment on this clonotype: At one boundary the junction diverges from the germline segment, which might be a read error. The chain uses TRBV2 and TRBJ2-6; weak D call: TRBD1 (5 bases). The CDR3 runs 15 residues. Germline assignment: CDR1 SNHLY and CDR2 FYNNEI. CDR3 protein: CASSPQSPGANVLTF. The CDR3 nucleotides are TGTGCCAGCAGTCCTCAGAGCCCTGGGGCCAACGTCCTAACTTTC.

This clonotype was picked up a small number of times. This chain joins TRBV5-1 and TRBJ1-6, with 7 bases identical to TRBD1. Trimming removed 4 bases from V and 7 bases from J; junction bases left unmatched: 11. CDR1 is SGHRS, CDR2 YFSETQ, per germline. The CDR3 covers 16 residues. CDR3: CASSRLGQFDNSPLHF. In DNA, the CDR3 is TGCGCCAGCAGCCGGCTGGGACAGTTTGACAATTCACCCCTCCACTTT.

This clonotype is deemed medium-sized. The genes are TRBV6-6 and TRBJ2-1; 10 positions match TRBD1. The V gene end was trimmed by 7 bases and the J gene end by 4 bases; junction bases not matched to a gene: 7. Germline CDR1 MNHNY, CDR2 SVGAGI (reference sequence). The CDR3 spans 15 residues. The CDR3 DNA is TGTGCCAGCACCCGCGGACAGGGGGGTTACAATGAGCAGTTCTTC. It is translated as CASTRGQGGYNEQFF.

This clonotype was found many times. The J gene is TRBJ2-1, the V gene TRBV2; 9 bases are a match to TRBD2. CDR3 size: 15 residues. CDR1 is SNHLY and CDR2 is FYNNEI in the germline V gene. V dropped 6 bases and J dropped 4; count of bases not matched to a gene: 7. The CDR3 is CASRSRRGGYNEQFF. The DNA of the CDR3 is TGTGCCAGCAGGAGTAGGCGGGGGGGTTACAATGAGCAGTTCTTC.

This clonotype was seen only a few times. The chain combines TRBV5-1 with TRBJ1-6; 8 bases align to TRBD1. V shed 0 bases, J shed 8 bases, and the junction held 7 bases outside the gene matches. Germline CDR1 SGHRS, CDR2 YFSETQ. The length of the CDR3 is 16 residues. CDR3 protein: CASSLGTGSVDSPLHF. The CDR3 region has the DNA TGCGCCAGCAGCTTGGGGACAGGGTCTGTCGATTCACCCCTCCACTTT.

About this clonotype: A much larger clone differs from this one at a single base, so this may be a read error. This sequence joins TRBV6-5 and TRBJ1-2, with D tentatively TRBD1 (5 bases). The CDR3 covers 14 residues. Looked up from germline, CDR1 is MNHEY and CDR2 is SVGAGI. CDR3 protein: CVSSYIGAEYGYTF. The DNA for the CDR3 is TGTGTCAGCAGTTACATAGGGGCCGAGTATGGCTACACCTTC.

This clonotype is large within its sample. V gene TRBV5-1 combines with J gene TRBJ2-3; 10 nucleotides align to TRBD1. Losses at the gene ends were 4 bases for V and 1 base for J; bases not matched to a gene: 3. The CDR3 covers 15 residues. Germline CDR1 SGHRS, CDR2 YFSETQ. CDR3 sequence: CASSAGTGGTDTQYF. The CDR3 region has the DNA TGCGCCAGCAGCGCGGGGACAGGGGGCACAGATACGCAGTATTTT.

A remark on this clonotype: One base away lies a much larger clone, so this may be a sequencing read error. CDR3 residues: CAIRPGEGLAFTGELFF. The CDR3 bases are TGCGCCATCAGGCCCGGCGAAGGACTAGCGTTCACCGGGGAGCTGTTTTTT. This chain connects TRBV5-1 to TRBJ2-2, with 9 bases matching TRBD2. Germline CDR1 and CDR2: SGHRS and YFSETQ. This CDR3 region has 17 residues. The J segment lost 4 bases and the V segment lost 9 bases, leaving 16 bases of the junction unmatched.

In its sample, this clonotype was seen a few times. The rearrangement uses TRBV3-1 and TRBJ1-6; D is ambiguous. Per the germline V gene, CDR1 is LGHDT and CDR2 is YNNKEL (reference sequence). V lost 0 bases, J lost 6 bases, and 0 bases lay in between. There are 12 residues in the CDR3. The CDR3 DNA reads TGTGCCAGCAGCCAAGATAATTCACCCCTCCACTTT. Its translation: CASSQDNSPLHF.

Concerning this clonotype itself: It is likely a read error: a sequence one base away is far more abundant. Here the CDR3 reads CASSLAGTSGGIGKLFF. The CDR3 nucleotides are TGTGCCAGCAGCTTAGCCGGGACTAGCGGGGGTATCGGGAAGCTGTTTTTT. The gene calls are TRBV7-9 and TRBJ2-2; 14 bases align to TRBD2. CDR3 length: 17 residues. Germline values: CDR1 SEHNR, CDR2 FQNEAQ (reference sequence).

In its sample, this clonotype was seen many times. The V gene is TRBV7-8, the J gene TRBJ1-6; TRBD1 matches 9 bases. J lost 9 bases, V lost 2 bases, and 5 bases had no gene match. CDR3 length: 15 amino acids. Germline-derived CDR1 and CDR2 are SGHVS and FQNEAQ. CDR3 in amino acids: CASSLIGTGSSPLHF. The CDR3 coding sequence is TGTGCCAGCAGCTTAATTGGGACAGGGAGTTCACCCCTCCACTTT.

This clonotype was found a few times. CDR3 loop: CAWGRETQYF. In DNA, the CDR3 is TGTGCCTGGGGCCGGGAGACCCAGTACTTC. The gene calls are TRBV30 and TRBJ2-5; D is unclear. Trimming left V 5 bases short and J 5 bases short, with 6 bases between. Germline lookup yields CDR1 GTSNPN and CDR2 SVGIG (reference sequence). The CDR3 runs 10 residues.

This clonotype was counted between two and nine times. The chain links TRBV7-3 to TRBJ2-3; no clear D. V gave up 1 base and J gave up 5 bases, with 10 bases separating them. The germline V gene has CDR1 SGHTA and CDR2 FQGTGA. The CDR3 loop spans 14 amino acids. CDR3 in amino acids: CASSLMWGVDTQYF. CDR3 nucleotide sequence: TGTGCCAGCAGCTTAATGTGGGGTGTAGATACGCAGTATTTT.

The chain joins TRBV2 to TRBJ2-7; D remains unclear. Trimming took off 6 bases at V and 5 bases at J, with 11 bases between the two ends. The CDR3 covers 12 residues. The germline V gene encodes CDR1 SNHLY and CDR2 FYNNEI. The CDR3 DNA reads as TGTGCCAGCAGGGAACCCGGCGACGAGCAGTACTTC. It codes for CASREPGDEQYF.

A note on this clonotype: Relative to the germline gene, one junction end is altered; a read error may explain this. The V call is TRBV18, the J call TRBJ1-1; D ambiguous. The CDR3 has 13 residues. Germline CDR1 reads KGHSH; CDR2 reads LQKENI. CDR3 DNA: TGTGCCAGCCCACCGCCCATGAACACTGAAGCTTTCTTT. It translates to CASPPPMNTEAFF.

The chain couples TRBV2 to TRBJ1-3; tentative D call: TRBD1 (5 bases). Trimming shortened V by 6 bases and J by 0 bases, and 9 bases separated the two germline ends. This CDR3 has 14 amino acids. Germline V gives CDR1 SNHLY, CDR2 FYNNEI. The CDR3 bases are TGTGCCAGCAGAGCTACAGGCTCTGGAAACACCATATATTTT. This translates into CASRATGSGNTIYF.

Details on this clonotype: It is likely a read error: a sequence one base away is far more abundant. V is TRBV5-1 and J is TRBJ2-2; 7 nucleotides align to TRBD1. The CDR3 is 15 residues long. Germline V CDR1 and CDR2: SGHRS, YFSETQ. CDR3 nucleotide sequence: TGTGCCAGCAGCCAAGGGGGCCCGAACACCAGGGAGCTGTTTTTT. Translation: CASSQGGPNTRELFF.

This clonotype counts as large. The chain joins TRBV11-2 to TRBJ2-3, with 8 bases that match TRBD2. V lost 3 bases, J lost 7 bases, and 9 bases stayed unmatched. The CDR3 has 15 residues. Germline CDR1 is SGHAT and CDR2 is FQNNGV. The CDR3 bases are TGTGCCAGCAGCTTGTTTACGGGGGGGCCGAATACGCAGTATTTT. Protein product: CASSLFTGGPNTQYF.